The source of this T cell receptor (beta chain) is a study of blood T cell repertoires in COVID-19 (TCRdb year 2020). General notes on the study: The collaborator samples originated in the United States, Italy and Spain and spanned the acute and convalescent phases of COVID-19. The sample metadata nearly always contained a de-identified subject ID, COVID-19 status, age in years and sex. HLA class I and class II types, where available, came from metadata supplied by the sample provider rather than from assay-based typing. A freely available public database, intended as a resource for researchers studying the immune response to SARS-CoV-2, is where the repertoires were released. Samples were obtained from the ongoing ImmuneRACE study (first 160 participants) and from some 1,300 subjects provided by 6 global collaborators. The material from the prospective study consisted of cDNA or gDNA derived from T cells, B-cell-depleted T cells, or PBMCs. Subjects who had been exposed to COVID-19, were actively infected with it, or had recovered from it provided the deeply sampled blood TCRbeta repertoires that made up the dataset. Results the study describes overall, beyond this receptor: Clinical and demographic metadata were provided uncurated, with the amount varying by source and participant.

This clone is considered medium-sized (0.01 to 0.1%). It has no known antigen specificity. No base qualities exist here, and no much larger clone lies one base off it. The immunoSEQ Assay, a bias-controlled multiplex PCR, was used to amplify TCRbeta CDR3 regions from genomic DNA. From the authors' description of their analysis: The number of nucleated cells in each sample was estimated by amplification of reference gene primers within the assay. To quantify the absolute abundance of each unique TCRbeta CDR3 rearrangement, sequence reads were collapsed and filtered. For each sample, productive Simpson clonality was calculated as the square root of Simpson's diversity index across productive rearrangements. TCRdb limited this immuneACCESS table to in-frame rearrangements with V and J called. A share of clones is missing; checked studies link under half to unresolved V genes, and the rest is unexplained. V, J and clone size reflect that table, while D and trimming were determined from the DNA. This sample lists under 120,000 clones; more than 60% were detected once. Together, the top ten hold under 25% of the sample.

Germline trimming: 4 bases from V, 5 bases from J; junction bases outside gene matches: 4. The CDR3 has 14 amino acids, counting the end cysteine and phenylalanine. The CDR3 DNA has 42 bases and is translated from base 1. The germline V gene specifies MNHEY as CDR1 and SVGEGT as CDR2. Each collaborating institution followed its own protocols to collect whole blood in K2EDTA tubes. Collaborator samples were shipped for TCRbeta analysis as frozen whole blood, isolated PBMCs, or DNA extracted from either sample type. Sequences were obtained from peripheral blood. The V and J genes are TRBV6-2 or TRBV6-3 and TRBJ2-3, with 9 middle bases fitting TRBD2. This clonotype originated in a man between 65 and 85 years old with active or convalescent COVID-19. The CDR3 region reads CASSSATSGDTQYF. The nucleotide sequence is given as TGTGCCAGCAGTTCCGCGACTAGCGGAGATACGCAGTATTTT.